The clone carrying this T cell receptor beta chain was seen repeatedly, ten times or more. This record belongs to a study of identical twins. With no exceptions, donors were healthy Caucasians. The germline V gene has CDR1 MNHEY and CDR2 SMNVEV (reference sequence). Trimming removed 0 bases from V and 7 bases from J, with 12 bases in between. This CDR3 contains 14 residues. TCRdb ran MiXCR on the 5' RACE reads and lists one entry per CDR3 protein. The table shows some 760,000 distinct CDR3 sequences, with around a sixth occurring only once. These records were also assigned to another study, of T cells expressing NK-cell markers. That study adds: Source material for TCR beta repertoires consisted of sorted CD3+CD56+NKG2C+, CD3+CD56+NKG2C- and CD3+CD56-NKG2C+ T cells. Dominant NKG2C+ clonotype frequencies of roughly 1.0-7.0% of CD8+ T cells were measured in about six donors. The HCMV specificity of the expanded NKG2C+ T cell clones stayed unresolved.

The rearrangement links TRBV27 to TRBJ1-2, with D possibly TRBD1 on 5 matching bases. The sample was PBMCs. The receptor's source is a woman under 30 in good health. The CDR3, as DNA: TGTGCCAGCAGTTTATCAGGGACGGGAATTGGCTACACCTTC. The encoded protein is CASSLSGTGIGYTF.